This TCR beta chain was observed in a study of technical replicates of blood from four donors. The V gene end was trimmed by 0 bases and the J gene end by 7 bases; junction bases not matched to a gene: 11. The CDR3 is made up of 16 amino acids. CDR1 SEHNR and CDR2 FQNEAQ come from the germline V gene (reference sequence). TCRdb keeps only in-frame clones here, not all; method: immunoSEQ multiplex PCR. The repertoire holds some 87,000 clones, with around 97% as singletons. The V and J genes are TRBV7-9 and TRBJ1-2; 7 nucleotides line up with TRBD1. The sample consisted of T cells isolated from PBMCs. The clonotype was recovered from a human donor in good health. The CDR3 sequence: CASSLAVSQGDGGYTF. The CDR3 DNA reads TGTGCCAGCAGCTTAGCGGTATCCCAGGGGGATGGTGGCTACACCTTC.